This passage covers 21 T cell receptor beta chains from one sample sequenced in a study of T cell changes during pregnancy in multiple sclerosis. Here immunoSEQ multiplex PCR was the method, and the copy in TCRdb shows in-frame clones only, minus some. The table has some 54,000 clones, 94% seen once. This specimen was CD8+ T cells from peripheral blood mononuclear cells, taken in the third trimester of pregnancy. Receptors originate from a female donor with multiple sclerosis, enrolled in a pregnancy study.

V gene TRBV27 combines with J gene TRBJ2-6; tentatively, D is TRBD2 (6 bases). Germline values: CDR1 MNHEY, CDR2 SMNVEV (reference sequence). The CDR3 is 17 residues long. The V gene lost 5 bases and the J gene lost 0 bases, with 14 bases spanning the gap. CDR3 coding DNA: TGTGCCAGCAGTCTCCATGCGGGGAGCTCTGGGGCCAACGTCCTGACTTTC. Translation: CASSLHAGSSGANVLTF.

The chain uses TRBV30 and TRBJ2-7; TRBD1 matches 7 bases. CDR1 and CDR2 from the germline V gene are GTSNPN and SVGIG (reference sequence). The ends lost 1 base at V and 0 bases at J; junction bases unmatched: 12. This CDR3 has 17 amino acids. CDR3 residues: CAWSGTGPELFSYEQYF. CDR3 sequence (DNA): TGTGCCTGGAGTGGGACAGGCCCAGAACTTTTCTCCTACGAGCAGTACTTC.

The chain has TRBV27 and TRBJ2-7, with TRBD2 matching over 7 bases. This CDR3 has 18 amino acids. The V gene's germline CDR1 is MNHEY and CDR2 SMNVEV (reference sequence). V lost 6 bases, J lost 5 bases, and 22 bases stayed unmatched. The chain's CDR3 is CASSPLTSAGVASHEQYF. Here the CDR3 DNA reads TGTGCCAGCAGCCCTCTGACTAGTGCGGGGGTGGCTAGTCACGAGCAGTACTTC.

J is TRBJ2-1 and V is TRBV4-3; no firm D call. There are 15 residues in the CDR3. Germline CDR1 is LGHNA and CDR2 is YSLEER. Trimming took 0 bases from V and 6 from J, leaving 12 bases between them. The CDR3 coding sequence is TGCGCCAGCAGCCAAGATCGTCTACCAGGCAATGAGCAGTTCTTC. Protein: CASSQDRLPGNEQFF.

The J gene is TRBJ2-7, the V gene TRBV9; TRBD2 matches 8 bases. The J segment lost 2 bases and the V segment lost 4 bases, leaving 8 bases of the junction unmatched. Germline CDR1 and CDR2: SGDLS and YYNGEE. The CDR3 length is 15 residues. The CDR3 nucleotides are TGTGCCAGCAGCCCCCGACTCGGGGGGGCCTACGAGCAGTACTTC. Encoded protein: CASSPRLGGAYEQYF.

This clone came up once. The chain employs TRBV7-9 and TRBJ2-6; 8 bases are a match to TRBD1. The germline gives CDR1 SEHNR, CDR2 FQNEAQ (reference sequence). The CDR3 is made up of 17 amino acids. The junction had 6 bases not matched to a gene; V was cut back by 5 bases and J by 0 bases. The CDR3 sequence is CASSRTGTDSGANVLTF. CDR3 nucleotide sequence: TGTGCCAGCAGCCGGACAGGGACAGACTCTGGGGCCAACGTCCTGACTTTC.

The chain is built from TRBV6-4 and TRBJ2-2, with 7 bases lining up with TRBD1. Unmatched junction bases numbered 4, after V lost 8 bases and J lost 1 base. This CDR3 is built from 14 residues. Germline lookup yields CDR1 MRHNA and CDR2 SNTAGT. DNA for the CDR3: TGTGCCAGCTCTGGACAGGAGAACACCGGGGAGCTGTTTTTT. Encoded protein: CASSGQENTGELFF.

This chain connects TRBV27 to TRBJ2-1, with 8 bases matching TRBD2. Germline V gene lookup returns CDR1 MNHEY and CDR2 SMNVEV (reference sequence). The ends lost 5 bases at V and 3 bases at J; junction bases unmatched: 6. This CDR3 spans 15 amino acids. The CDR3 DNA reads as TGTGCCAGCAGTGAGAGCGGGAGTAGCTACAATGAGCAGTTCTTC. It specifies CASSESGSSYNEQFF.

The V and J genes are TRBV4-1 and TRBJ2-7; 10 bases line up with TRBD2. CDR3 length: 16 residues. Germline V gives CDR1 MGHRA, CDR2 YSYEKL. The trim removed 1 base at V and 6 bases at J, leaving 9 bases unmatched. CDR3 sequence: CASSQGSSGRDTEQYF. The CDR3 DNA reads TGCGCCAGCAGCCAAGGGTCGAGCGGGAGGGATACCGAGCAGTACTTC.

V gene TRBV27 combines with J gene TRBJ2-3, with TRBD1 matching over 11 bases. The J segment lost 3 bases and the V segment lost 2 bases, leaving 7 bases of the junction unmatched. The CDR3 runs 17 residues. Germline V gene data show CDR1 as MNHEY and CDR2 as SMNVEV (reference sequence). CDR3 coding DNA: TGTGCCAGCAGTTTAGGGCCGGGACAGGGGGTGACAGATACGCAGTATTTT. Protein: CASSLGPGQGVTDTQYF.

The chain carries TRBV9 and TRBJ2-7, with 7 positions matching TRBD1. The V segment lost 4 bases and the J segment 2 bases; nucleotides outside the gene matches: 6. Germline loops: CDR1 SGDLS, CDR2 YYNGEE. The CDR3 covers 14 residues. The CDR3 spells CASSPRDSPYEQYF. CDR3 sequence (DNA): TGTGCCAGCAGCCCCCGGGACAGTCCCTACGAGCAGTACTTC.

This chain uses TRBV4-1 with TRBJ2-2; TRBD1 is a possible D gene (6 bases). The V gene lost 1 base and the J gene lost 2 bases, with 11 bases spanning the gap. Germline CDR1 MGHRA, CDR2 YSYEKL. The length of the CDR3 is 16 residues. CDR3: CASSQVRTVNTGELFF. The CDR3 region has the DNA TGCGCCAGCAGCCAAGTAAGGACAGTCAACACCGGGGAGCTGTTTTTT.

The chain links TRBV27 to TRBJ2-7, with no clear D. CDR1 is MNHEY and CDR2 is SMNVEV in the germline V gene (reference sequence). Trimming took 0 bases from V and 6 from J, leaving 9 bases between them. The CDR3 covers 13 residues. CDR3 in DNA: TGTGCCAGCAGTTTATCTGGCACGCTCGAGCAGTACTTC. Translated: CASSLSGTLEQYF.

The rearrangement uses TRBV4-3 and TRBJ2-3, with 9 nucleotides matching TRBD2. The junction had 12 bases not matched to a gene; V was cut back by 2 bases and J by 6 bases. Looked up from germline, CDR1 is LGHNA and CDR2 is YSLEER. The CDR3 runs to 17 residues. The CDR3 nucleotides read TGCGCCAGCAGCCAATACTTAGCGGGAGAAGGGTGGGATACGCAGTATTTT. This sequence encodes CASSQYLAGEGWDTQYF.

V usage is TRBV11-2 and J usage is TRBJ1-1; D ambiguous. Germline V gene sequence: CDR1 SGHAT, CDR2 FQNNGV. The CDR3 spans 12 residues. The V end was cut by 4 bases, the J end by 8 bases, with 11 bases between. For the CDR3, the DNA is TGTGCCAGCAGCTCCTATAACTACGAAGCTTTCTTT. Its translation is CASSSYNYEAFF.

The chain couples TRBV4-1 to TRBJ1-2, with D possibly being TRBD1 (5 bases). Germline assignment: CDR1 MGHRA and CDR2 YSYEKL. The CDR3 totals 13 residues. V lost 0 bases to trimming and J lost 11 bases, with 13 bases between them. The CDR3 here is CASSQEGNGGYTF. The DNA of the CDR3 is TGCGCCAGCAGCCAAGAGGGGAACGGGGGTTACACCTTC.

The chain combines TRBV29-1 with TRBJ2-7; possibly TRBD1 for D (6 bases). The V gene lost 4 bases and the J gene lost 2 bases, with 21 bases spanning the gap. The CDR3 spans 16 residues. CDR1 and CDR2 (germline): SQVTM, ANQGSEA. The CDR3 DNA reads as TGCAGCGTTGCTCCCATTCCGGGACACGCTACCTACGAGCAGTACTTC. As protein: CSVAPIPGHATYEQYF.

The chain couples TRBV11-2 to TRBJ2-4, with D perhaps matching TRBD2 (6 bases). The length of the CDR3 is 15 residues. The ends were cut back, 2 bases at V and 10 bases at J, with 18 bases in the middle. Looked up from germline, CDR1 is SGHAT and CDR2 is FQNNGV. The CDR3 region has the DNA TGTGCCAGCAGCTTAATTATGCGGGAAAAAGGGATTCAGTACTTC. Protein sequence: CASSLIMREKGIQYF.

This clone has only one observation. This sequence joins TRBV19 and TRBJ1-5; 8 nucleotides agree with TRBD1. This CDR3 has 15 residues. Germline loops: CDR1 LNHDA, CDR2 SQIVND (reference sequence). With 6 bases clipped from V and 3 bases from J, the junction kept 7 bases outside the gene matches. For the CDR3, the DNA is TGTGCCAGTAGCCCGGGACAGGCATACAATCAGCCCCAGCATTTT. Translated, it gives CASSPGQAYNQPQHF.

The J gene is TRBJ1-1, the V gene TRBV7-6, with D perhaps TRBD1 (5 bases). The CDR3 has 14 residues. V was pared by 6 bases and J by 3 bases, with 14 bases between. Germline CDR1 and CDR2: SGHVS and FNYEAQ. CDR3: CASSRGAVDTEAFF. CDR3 DNA sequence: TGTGCCAGCAGTCGCGGGGCCGTCGACACTGAAGCTTTCTTT. The full variable domain, with the rest looked up from reference TRBV7-6 and TRBJ1-1, is GAGVSQSPRYKVTKRGQDVALRCDPISGHVSLYWYRQALGQGPEFLTYFNYEAQQDKSGLPNDRFSAERPEGSISTLTIQRTEQRDSAMYRCASSRGAVDTEAFFGQGTRLTVV.

The chain joins TRBV7-9 to TRBJ1-1; D call uncertain. V dropped 1 base and J dropped 3 bases, with 9 bases sitting between them. CDR1 SEHNR and CDR2 FQNEAQ come from the germline V gene (reference sequence). This CDR3 has 14 residues. DNA for the CDR3: TGTGCCAGCAGCTTAGACGCGGGTCACACTGAAGCTTTCTTT. Amino acids: CASSLDAGHTEAFF.